What follows describes a single T cell receptor beta chain. Per the germline V gene, CDR1 is SGHRS and CDR2 is YFSETQ. The CDR3 spans 16 residues. With V trimmed by 0 bases and J by 5 bases, 6 bases remained unmatched. This sample was included in a study of CD8 T cells in ankylosing spondylitis. TCRdb reanalysed the 5' RACE reads using MiXCR and keeps one entry per CDR3 protein. The sample records about 220,000 distinct CDR3 sequences, roughly a tenth being singletons. The chain joins TRBV5-1 to TRBJ2-5; 11 nucleotides agree with TRBD2. The sample comprised blood, either unsorted or a sorted T cell fraction (not recorded which). This TCR was sampled from a male donor with ankylosing spondylitis or in good health (not recorded which). CDR3 sequence reads: CASSLEPSGGSETQYF. The DNA for the CDR3 is TGCGCCAGCAGCTTGGAGCCTAGCGGGGGGTCCGAGACCCAGTACTTC.